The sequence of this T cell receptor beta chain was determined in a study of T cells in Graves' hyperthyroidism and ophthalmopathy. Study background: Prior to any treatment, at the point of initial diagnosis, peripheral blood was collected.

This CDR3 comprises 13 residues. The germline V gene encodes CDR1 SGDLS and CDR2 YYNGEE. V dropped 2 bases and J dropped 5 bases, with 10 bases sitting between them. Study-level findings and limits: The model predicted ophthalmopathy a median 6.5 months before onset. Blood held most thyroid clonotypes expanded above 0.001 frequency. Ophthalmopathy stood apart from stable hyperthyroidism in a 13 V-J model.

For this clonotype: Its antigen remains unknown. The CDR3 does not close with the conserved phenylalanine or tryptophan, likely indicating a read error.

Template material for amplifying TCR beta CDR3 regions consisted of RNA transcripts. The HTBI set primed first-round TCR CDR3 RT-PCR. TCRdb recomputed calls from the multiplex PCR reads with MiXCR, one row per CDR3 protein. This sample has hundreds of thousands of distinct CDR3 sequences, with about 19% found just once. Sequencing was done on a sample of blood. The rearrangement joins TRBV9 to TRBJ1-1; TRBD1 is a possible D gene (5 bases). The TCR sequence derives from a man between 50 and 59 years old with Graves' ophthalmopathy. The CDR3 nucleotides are TGTGCCAGCAGCGTGAGGGGAGGGACTGAAGCTTTCCTT. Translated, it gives CASSVRGGTEAFL.